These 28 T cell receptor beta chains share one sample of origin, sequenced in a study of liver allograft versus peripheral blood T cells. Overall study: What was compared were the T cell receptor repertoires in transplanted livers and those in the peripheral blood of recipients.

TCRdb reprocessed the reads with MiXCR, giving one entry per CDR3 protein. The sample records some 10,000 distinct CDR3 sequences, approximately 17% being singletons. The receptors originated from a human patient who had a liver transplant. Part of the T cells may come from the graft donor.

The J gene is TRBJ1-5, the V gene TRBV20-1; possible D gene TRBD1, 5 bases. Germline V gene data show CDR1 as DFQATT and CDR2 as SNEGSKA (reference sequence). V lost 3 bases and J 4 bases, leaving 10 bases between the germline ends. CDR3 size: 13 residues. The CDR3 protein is CSASNRLNQPQHF. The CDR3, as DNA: TGCAGTGCTAGCAACAGGTTAAATCAGCCCCAGCATTTT.

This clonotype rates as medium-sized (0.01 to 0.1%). In DNA form, the CDR3 reads TGTGCCACCAGCAGAGGGCTCAGATGGGAGGATGGCTACACCTTC. It translates to CATSRGLRWEDGYTF. V and J are TRBV15 and TRBJ1-2; D remains unclear. The V end was cut by 1 base, the J end by 6 bases, with 15 bases between. Germline V gives CDR1 LNHNV, CDR2 YYDKDF (reference sequence). The length of the CDR3 is 15 residues.

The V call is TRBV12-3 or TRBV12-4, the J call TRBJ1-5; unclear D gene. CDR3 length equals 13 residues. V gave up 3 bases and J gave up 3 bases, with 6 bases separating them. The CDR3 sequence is CASSLRNNQPQHF. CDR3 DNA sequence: TGTGCCAGCAGTTTGCGCAACAATCAGCCCCAGCATTTT.

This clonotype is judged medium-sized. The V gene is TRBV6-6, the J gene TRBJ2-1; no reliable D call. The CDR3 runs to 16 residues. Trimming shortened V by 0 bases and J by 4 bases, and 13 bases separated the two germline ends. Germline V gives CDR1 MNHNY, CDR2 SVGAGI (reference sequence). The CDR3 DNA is TGTGCCAGCAGTTACTCAGGCGGCAATCCTTACAATGAGCAGTTCTTC. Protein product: CASSYSGGNPYNEQFF.

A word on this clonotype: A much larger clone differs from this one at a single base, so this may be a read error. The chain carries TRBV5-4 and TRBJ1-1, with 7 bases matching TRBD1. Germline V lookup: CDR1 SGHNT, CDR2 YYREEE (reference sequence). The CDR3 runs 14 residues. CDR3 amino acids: CVSSRTGASTEAFF. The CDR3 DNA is TGTGTCAGCAGCCGCACAGGGGCTAGCACTGAAGCTTTCTTT.

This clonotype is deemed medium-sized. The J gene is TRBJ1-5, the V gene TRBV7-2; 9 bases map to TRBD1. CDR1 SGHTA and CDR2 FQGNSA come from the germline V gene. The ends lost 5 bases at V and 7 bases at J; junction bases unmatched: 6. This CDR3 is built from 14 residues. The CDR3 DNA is TGTGCCAGCAGCAGCACAGGGGGCGAACAGCCCCAGCATTTT. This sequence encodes CASSSTGGEQPQHF.

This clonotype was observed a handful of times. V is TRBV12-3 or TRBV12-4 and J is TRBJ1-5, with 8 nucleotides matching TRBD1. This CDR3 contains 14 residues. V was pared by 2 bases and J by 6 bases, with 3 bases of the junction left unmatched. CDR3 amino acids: CASSLTGGSQPQHF. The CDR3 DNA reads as TGTGCCAGCAGTTTAACAGGGGGGAGTCAGCCCCAGCATTTT.

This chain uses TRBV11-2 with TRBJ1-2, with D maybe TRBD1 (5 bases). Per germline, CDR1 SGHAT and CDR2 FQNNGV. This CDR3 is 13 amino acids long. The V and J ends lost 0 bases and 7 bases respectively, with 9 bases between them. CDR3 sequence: CASSLDGAVGYTF. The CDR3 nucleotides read TGTGCCAGCAGCTTAGACGGGGCGGTTGGCTACACCTTC.

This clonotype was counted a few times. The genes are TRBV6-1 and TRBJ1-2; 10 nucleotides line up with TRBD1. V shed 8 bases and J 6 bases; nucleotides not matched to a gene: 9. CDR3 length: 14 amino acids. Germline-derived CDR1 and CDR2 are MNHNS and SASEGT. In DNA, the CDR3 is TGTGCCAGCCGACAGGGGGCGCATGATGATGGCTACACCTTC. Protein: CASRQGAHDDGYTF.

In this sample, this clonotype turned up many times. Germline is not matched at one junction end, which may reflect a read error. The CDR3 region is CASRTELAGGPVF. CDR3 coding DNA: TGTGCCAGCAGGACGGAACTAGCGGGGGGGCCGGTCTTC. The V and J genes are TRBV6-6 and TRBJ2-1; 13 bases are shared with TRBD2. Germline assignment: CDR1 MNHNY and CDR2 SVGAGI (reference sequence). This CDR3 contains 13 residues.

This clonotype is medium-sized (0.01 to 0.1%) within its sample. The DNA of the CDR3 is TGTGCCAGCAGCTTACCGGGACGGATGAACACTGAAGCTTTCTTT. Residues: CASSLPGRMNTEAFF. The chain has TRBV13 and TRBJ1-1; D might be TRBD1 (5 bases). From germline, CDR1 is PRHDT and CDR2 FYEKMQ (reference sequence). V was trimmed by 2 bases and J by 0 bases, leaving 10 bases between them. This CDR3 has 15 residues.

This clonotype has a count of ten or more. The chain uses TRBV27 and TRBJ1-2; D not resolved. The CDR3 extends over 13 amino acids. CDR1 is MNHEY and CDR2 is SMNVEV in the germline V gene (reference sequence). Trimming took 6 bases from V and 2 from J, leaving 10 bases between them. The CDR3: CASRGSANYGYTF. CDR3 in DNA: TGTGCCAGCAGGGGCTCTGCCAACTATGGCTACACCTTC.

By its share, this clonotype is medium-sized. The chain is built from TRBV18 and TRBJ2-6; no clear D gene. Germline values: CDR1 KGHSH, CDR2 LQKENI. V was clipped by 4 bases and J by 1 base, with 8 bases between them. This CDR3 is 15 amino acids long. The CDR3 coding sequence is TGTGCCAGCTCACAACAGAGTTCTGGGGCCAACGTCCTGACTTTC. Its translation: CASSQQSSGANVLTF.

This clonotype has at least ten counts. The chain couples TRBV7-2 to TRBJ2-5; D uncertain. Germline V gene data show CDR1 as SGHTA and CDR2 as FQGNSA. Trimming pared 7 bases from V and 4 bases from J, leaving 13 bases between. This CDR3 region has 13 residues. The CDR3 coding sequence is TGTGCCAGCACCCCTTCGATAGGAGAGACCCAGTACTTC. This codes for CASTPSIGETQYF.

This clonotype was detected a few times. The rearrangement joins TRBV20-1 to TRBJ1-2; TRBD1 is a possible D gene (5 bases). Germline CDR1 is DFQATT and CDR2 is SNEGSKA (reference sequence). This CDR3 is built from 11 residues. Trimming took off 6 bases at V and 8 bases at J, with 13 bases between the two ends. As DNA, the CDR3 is TGCAGTGCAACCGGGACGGCCGGCTACACCTTC. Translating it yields CSATGTAGYTF.

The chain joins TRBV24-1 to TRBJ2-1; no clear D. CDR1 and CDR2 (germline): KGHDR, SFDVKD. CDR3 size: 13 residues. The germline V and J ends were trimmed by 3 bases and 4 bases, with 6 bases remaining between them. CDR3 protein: CATSDPLYNEQFF. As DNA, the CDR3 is TGTGCCACCAGTGATCCGTTGTACAATGAGCAGTTCTTC.

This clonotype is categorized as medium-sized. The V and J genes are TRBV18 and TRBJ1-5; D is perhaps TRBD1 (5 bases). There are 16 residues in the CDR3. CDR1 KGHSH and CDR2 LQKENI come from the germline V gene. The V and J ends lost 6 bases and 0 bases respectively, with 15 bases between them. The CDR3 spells CASSEGPPPSNQPQHF. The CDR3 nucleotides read TGTGCCAGCTCGGAGGGGCCGCCCCCTAGCAATCAGCCCCAGCATTTT.

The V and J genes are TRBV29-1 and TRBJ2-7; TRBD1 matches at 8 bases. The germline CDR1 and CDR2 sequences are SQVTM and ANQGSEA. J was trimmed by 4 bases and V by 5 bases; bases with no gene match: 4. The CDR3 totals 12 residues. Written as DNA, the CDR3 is TGCAGCGTTCAGGGGGCGGTATACGAGCAGTACTTC. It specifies CSVQGAVYEQYF.

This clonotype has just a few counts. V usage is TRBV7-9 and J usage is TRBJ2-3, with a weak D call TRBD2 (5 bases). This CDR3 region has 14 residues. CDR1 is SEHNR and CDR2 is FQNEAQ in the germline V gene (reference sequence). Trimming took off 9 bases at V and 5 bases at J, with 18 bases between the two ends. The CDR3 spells CASGEYRKGDTQYF. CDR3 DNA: TGTGCCAGTGGGGAGTATAGGAAAGGAGATACGCAGTATTTT.

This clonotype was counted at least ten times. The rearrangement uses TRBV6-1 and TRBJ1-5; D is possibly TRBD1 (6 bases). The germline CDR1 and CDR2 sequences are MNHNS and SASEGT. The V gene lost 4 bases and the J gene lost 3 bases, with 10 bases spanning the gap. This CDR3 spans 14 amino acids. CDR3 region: CASSAGQLNQPQHF. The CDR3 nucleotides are TGTGCCAGCAGTGCCGGACAGCTCAATCAGCCCCAGCATTTT.

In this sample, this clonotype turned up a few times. The chain's CDR3 is CAISPGGSTDTQYF. The CDR3 DNA sequence: TGTGCCATCAGCCCGGGGGGCAGCACAGATACGCAGTATTTT. The chain combines TRBV10-3 with TRBJ2-3, with a possible D match to TRBD2 (7 bases). V was pared by 6 bases and J by 0 bases, with 10 bases between. The CDR3 runs to 14 residues. Germline CDR1 and CDR2: ENHRY and SYGVKD.

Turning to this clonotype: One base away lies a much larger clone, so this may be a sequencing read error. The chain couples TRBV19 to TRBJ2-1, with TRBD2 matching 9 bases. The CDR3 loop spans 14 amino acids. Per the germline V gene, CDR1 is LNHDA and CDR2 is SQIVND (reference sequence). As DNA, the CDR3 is TGTGCCAGTTGTATAAGCGGGGGGTACTATGAGCAGTTCTTC. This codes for CASCISGGYYEQFF.

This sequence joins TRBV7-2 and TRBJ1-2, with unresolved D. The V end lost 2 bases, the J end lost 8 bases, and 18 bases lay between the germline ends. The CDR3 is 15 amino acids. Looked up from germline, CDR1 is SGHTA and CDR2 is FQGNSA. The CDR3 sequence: CASSLPDPRLRGYTF. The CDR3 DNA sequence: TGTGCCAGCAGCTTACCCGACCCCCGCTTGAGGGGCTACACCTTC.

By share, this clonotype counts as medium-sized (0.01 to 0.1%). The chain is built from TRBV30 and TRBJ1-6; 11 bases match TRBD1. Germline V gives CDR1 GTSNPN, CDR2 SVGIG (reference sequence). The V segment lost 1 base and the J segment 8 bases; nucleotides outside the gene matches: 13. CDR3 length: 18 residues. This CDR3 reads CAWSAYLPGQGVDSPLHF. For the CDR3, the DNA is TGTGCCTGGAGTGCATACCTACCGGGACAGGGGGTGGATTCACCCCTCCACTTT.

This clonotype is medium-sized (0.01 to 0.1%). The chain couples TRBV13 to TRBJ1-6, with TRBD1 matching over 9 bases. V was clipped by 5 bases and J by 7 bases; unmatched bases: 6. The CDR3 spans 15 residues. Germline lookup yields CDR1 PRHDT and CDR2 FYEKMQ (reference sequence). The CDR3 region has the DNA TGTGCCAGCAGCCCTGGGGACAGGGACAATTCACCCCTCCACTTT. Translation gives CASSPGDRDNSPLHF.

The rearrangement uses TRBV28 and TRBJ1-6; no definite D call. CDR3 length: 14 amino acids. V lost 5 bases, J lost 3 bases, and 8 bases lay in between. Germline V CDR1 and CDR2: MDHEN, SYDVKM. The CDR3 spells CASSIVNYNSPLHF. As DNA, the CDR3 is TGTGCCAGCAGTATAGTAAACTATAATTCACCCCTCCACTTT.

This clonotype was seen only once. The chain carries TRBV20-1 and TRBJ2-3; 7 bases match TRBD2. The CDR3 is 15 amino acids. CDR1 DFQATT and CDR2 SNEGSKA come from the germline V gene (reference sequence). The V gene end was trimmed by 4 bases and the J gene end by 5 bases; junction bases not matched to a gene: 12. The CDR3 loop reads CSATSLGGDGDTQYF. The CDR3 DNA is TGCAGTGCTACGAGCTTGGGGGGGGACGGAGATACGCAGTATTTT.

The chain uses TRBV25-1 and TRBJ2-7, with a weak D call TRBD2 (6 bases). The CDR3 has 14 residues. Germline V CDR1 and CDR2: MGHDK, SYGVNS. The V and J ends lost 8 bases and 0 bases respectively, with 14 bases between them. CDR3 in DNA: TGTGCCAGCTCGGGACTCTCGAGCTCCTACGAGCAGTACTTC. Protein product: CASSGLSSSYEQYF.